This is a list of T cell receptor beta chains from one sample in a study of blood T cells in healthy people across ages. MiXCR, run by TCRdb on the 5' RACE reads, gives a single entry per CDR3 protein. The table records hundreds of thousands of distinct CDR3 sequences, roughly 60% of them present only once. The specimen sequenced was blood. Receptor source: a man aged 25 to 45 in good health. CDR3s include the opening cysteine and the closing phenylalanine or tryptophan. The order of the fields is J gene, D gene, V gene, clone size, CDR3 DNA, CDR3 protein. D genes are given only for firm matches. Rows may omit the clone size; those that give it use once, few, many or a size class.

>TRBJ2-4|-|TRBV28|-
TGTGCCAGCAACGGTCACAGGGCGACTGAAGCCAAAAACATTCAGTACTTC
CASNGHRATEAKNIQYF
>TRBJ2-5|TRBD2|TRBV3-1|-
TGTGCCAGCAGCCAGAGGACTAGCGGGAGGGTTTTGGAGACCCAGTACTTC
CASSQRTSGRVLETQYF
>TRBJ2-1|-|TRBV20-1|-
TGCAGTGCTAGAGATCTGAGGGACAACTACAATGAGCAGTTCTTC
CSARDLRDNYNEQFF
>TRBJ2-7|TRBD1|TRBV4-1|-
TGCGCCAGCAGCAAACAGACAGGGGGCCGAAGCTCCTACGAGCAGTACTTC
CASSKQTGGRSSYEQYF
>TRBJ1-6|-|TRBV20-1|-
TGCAGTGCCCCCCCCCGCGGACACCGTAATTCACCCCTCCACTTT
CSAPPRGHRNSPLHF
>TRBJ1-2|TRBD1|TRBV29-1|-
TGCAGCGCCGAGGGCGGGACAGGGCTGGGTGGCTACACCTTC
CSAEGGTGLGGYTF
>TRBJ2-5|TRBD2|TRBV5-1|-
TGCGCCAGCAGCTTGGCGGAGCGGGGAGAGCAGTACTTC
CASSLAERGEQYF
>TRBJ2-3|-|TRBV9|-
TGTGCCAGCAGCGTAGGCGGGCAGGGTAACACAGATACGCAGTATTTT
CASSVGGQGNTDTQYF
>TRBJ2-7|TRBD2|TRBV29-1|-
TGCAGCGTTGAAGCCGCGGGAGCCGAGCAGTACTTC
CSVEAAGAEQYF
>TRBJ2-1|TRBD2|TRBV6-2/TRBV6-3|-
TGTGCCAGCAGTTACCTAGCGGGAACAACAAATGAGCAGTTCTTC
CASSYLAGTTNEQFF
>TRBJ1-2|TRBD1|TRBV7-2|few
TGTGCCAGCAGCTTCGCTCAGGGGGCCAACTATGGCTACACCTTC
CASSFAQGANYGYTF
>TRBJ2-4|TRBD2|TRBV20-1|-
TGCAGTGCTACTAGCGGAAACATTCAGTACTTC
CSATSGNIQYF
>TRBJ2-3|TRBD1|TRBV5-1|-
TGCGCCAGCAGCGCAGGACAGGAGGCAGATACGCAGTATTTT
CASSAGQEADTQYF
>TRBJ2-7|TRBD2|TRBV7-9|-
TGTGCCAGCAGTGATCCTAGCGGGAGCGACTACGAGCAGTACTTC
CASSDPSGSDYEQYF
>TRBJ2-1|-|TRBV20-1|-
TGCAGTGCTAGAGATAGTGGGGGCCCAAACAATGAGCAGTTCTTC
CSARDSGGPNNEQFF
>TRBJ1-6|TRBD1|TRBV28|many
TGTGCCAGCAGTTCGGGACAGGGCAATTCACCCCTCCACTTT
CASSSGQGNSPLHF
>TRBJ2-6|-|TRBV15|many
TGTGCCACCAGCGGAGGACGCATCTCTGGGGCCAACGTCCTGACTTTC
CATSGGRISGANVLTF
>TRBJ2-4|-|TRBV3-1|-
TGTGCCAGCAGCCAGGCAGGAAACATTCAGTACTTC
CASSQAGNIQYF
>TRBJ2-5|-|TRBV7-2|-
TGTGCCAGCAGCCATCCGGCCGAGACCCAGTACTTC
CASSHPAETQYF
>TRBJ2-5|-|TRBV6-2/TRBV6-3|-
TGTGCCACAAACCACCCAGTAGGGGAGCAGTACTTC
CATNHPVGEQYF
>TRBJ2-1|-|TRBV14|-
TGTGCCAGCAGCCAACCCAGAGGGACTTGGACCCACAATGAGCAGTTCTTC
CASSQPRGTWTHNEQFF
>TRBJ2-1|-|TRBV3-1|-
TGTGCCAGCAGTCAAGCAGGGCTCTTTGCGGAGCAGTTCTTC
CASSQAGLFAEQFF
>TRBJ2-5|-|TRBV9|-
TGTGCCAGCAGCGTCCGAGTCACCTACAATGAGCAGTACTTC
CASSVRVTYNEQYF
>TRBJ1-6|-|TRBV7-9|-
TGTGCCAGCAGCTTGCGAGAAGGAGAGGGAATCAATTCACCCCTCCACTTT
CASSLREGEGINSPLHF
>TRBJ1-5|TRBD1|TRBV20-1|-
TGCAGTGCTAGAAAGGACAGGGAGAGTTCGCAGCCCCAGCATTTT
CSARKDRESSQPQHF
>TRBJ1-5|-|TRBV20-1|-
TGCAGTGCTCTAAGCGGGATCAATCAGCCCCAGCATTTT
CSALSGINQPQHF
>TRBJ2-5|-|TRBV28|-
TGTGCCAGCGTGGGAACTTGGGAGAAGACCCAGTACTTC
CASVGTWEKTQYF
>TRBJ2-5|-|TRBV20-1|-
TGCAGTGCGCCGTTAGTACGGAGAGAGACCCAGTACTTC
CSAPLVRRETQYF
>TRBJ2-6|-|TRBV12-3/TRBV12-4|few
TGTGCCAGCGGAACCCGGGGGACAGCTGGGGCCAACGTCCTGACTTTC
CASGTRGTAGANVLTF
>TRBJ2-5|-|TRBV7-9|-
TGTGCCAGCACAACAACTAGGGTAAAGACCCAGTACTTC
CASTTTRVKTQYF
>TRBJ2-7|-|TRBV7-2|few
TGTGCCAGCAGCCAACGTCCGGGGGTCGAGCAGTACTTC
CASSQRPGVEQYF
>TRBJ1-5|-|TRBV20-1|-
TGCAGTGCTAGCCCCTCCCCGGCAGGTGGACAGCCCCAGCATTTT
CSASPSPAGGQPQHF
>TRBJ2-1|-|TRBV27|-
TGTGCCAGCAGTCTGACGAGGGGGACCTACAATGAGCAGTTCTTC
CASSLTRGTYNEQFF
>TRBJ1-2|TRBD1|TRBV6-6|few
TGTGCCATTTCGACAGGGGCGGTCAACTATGGCTACACCTTC
CAISTGAVNYGYTF
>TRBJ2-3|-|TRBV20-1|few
TGCAGTGGGGCTAGCGCGAGCACAGATACGCAGTATTTT
CSGASASTDTQYF
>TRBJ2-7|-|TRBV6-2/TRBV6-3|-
TGTGCCAGCAGTGACCGGTTAGCGAGCCTTTTCCCTTACGAGCAGTACTTC
CASSDRLASLFPYEQYF
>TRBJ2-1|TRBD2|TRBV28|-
TGTGCCAGCAGTCCCCCCGGGCTAGCGGGAGACGAGCAGTTCTTC
CASSPPGLAGDEQFF
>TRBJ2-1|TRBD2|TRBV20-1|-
TGCAGTGCTACGCCTTTTTATGGCGGGGGGGGCAATGAGCAGTTCTTC
CSATPFYGGGGNEQFF
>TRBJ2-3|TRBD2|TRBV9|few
TGTGCCAGCAGCTGGACTAGCTCTGATACGCAGTATTTT
CASSWTSSDTQYF
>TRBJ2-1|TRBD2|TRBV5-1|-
TGCGCCAGCAGCTTGGCTAGCGGGGGGATCGGTGAGCAGTTCTTC
CASSLASGGIGEQFF
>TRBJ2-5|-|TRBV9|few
TGTGCCAGCAGCGTAGTAATGGGAGAGACCCAGTACTTC
CASSVVMGETQYF
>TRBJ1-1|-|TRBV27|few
TGTGCCAGCAGCTCCCTGGGGGCAAAAGGCGCTGAAGCTTTCTTT
CASSSLGAKGAEAFF
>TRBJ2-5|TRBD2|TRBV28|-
TGTGCCAGCCGGGAGGGCAGGGAAGAGACCCAGTACTTC
CASREGREETQYF
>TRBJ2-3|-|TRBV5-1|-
TGCGCCAGCATATTGGGAACAGGAGTGCGGGATACGCAGTATTTT
CASILGTGVRDTQYF
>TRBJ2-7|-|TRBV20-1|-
TGCAGTGCTAGAGGAAGTCAGGGGGGCTCCTACGAGCAGTACTTC
CSARGSQGGSYEQYF
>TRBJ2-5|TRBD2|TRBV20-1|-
TGCAGTGTCAAAGCGGGGGGGGAGACCCAGTACTTC
CSVKAGGETQYF
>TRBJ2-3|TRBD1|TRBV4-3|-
TGCGCCAGCAGCCAGACGACAGGGGATCCCTTAAATACGCAGTATTTT
CASSQTTGDPLNTQYF
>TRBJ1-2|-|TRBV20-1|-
TGCAGTGCTAGCGGCAGATCCGCCTATGGCTACACCTTC
CSASGRSAYGYTF
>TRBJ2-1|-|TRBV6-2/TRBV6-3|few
TGTGCCAGCAGTGGAGTTGGAATATACAATGAGCAGTTCTTC
CASSGVGIYNEQFF
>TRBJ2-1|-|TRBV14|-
TGTGCCAGCAGCCACGGGATTCCTGTGTTCTTC
CASSHGIPVFF
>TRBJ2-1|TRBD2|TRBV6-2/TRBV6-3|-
TGTGCCAGCAGATGGGGACTAGCGGGAACTGAGCAGTTCTTC
CASRWGLAGTEQFF
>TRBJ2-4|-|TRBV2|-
TGTGCCAGCCGACCAGGATCGGTGGAAAACATTCAGTACTTC
CASRPGSVENIQYF
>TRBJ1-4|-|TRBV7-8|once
TGTGCCAGCAGCTTAGGCCCTTCGCTCTCCGAAAAACTGTTTTTT
CASSLGPSLSEKLFF
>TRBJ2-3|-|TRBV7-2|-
TGTGCCAGCAGCCCTCGTGCGAGCACAGATACGCAGTATTTT
CASSPRASTDTQYF
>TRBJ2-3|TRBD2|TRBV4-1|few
TGCGCCAGCAGCCAAGGGGGACTAGCGGGGGCCCGTGGTACGCAGTATTTT
CASSQGGLAGARGTQYF
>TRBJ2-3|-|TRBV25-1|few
TGTGCCAGCAGTGAGCCCGGCGGATCTGTAATTGGTGTAGCGAGGGGAGATACGCAGTATTTT
CASSEPGGSVIGVARGDTQYF
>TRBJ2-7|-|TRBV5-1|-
TGCGCCAGCAGCGGTCAAGAAGTCCGTCCTACCTGCGAGCAGTACTTC
CASSGQEVRPTCEQYF